In its sample, the clone carrying this TCR beta chain was seen once. Its specificity is unknown. PCR employed 60 Vbeta and 13 Jbeta primers. Only in-frame clones appear in the TCRdb table, and some are missing; sequencing was by immunoSEQ multiplex PCR. In the table there are more than 85,000 clones, 75% to 80% of which are singletons. These data originate in a study of cytomegalovirus exposure and HLA in healthy donors. Study results and limitations: An assumption of roughly uniform sequencing depth across donors underlay the presence/absence analyses.

V lost 0 bases to trimming and J lost 1 base; unmatched junction nucleotides: 3. The CDR3 totals 16 residues. In germline, CDR1 is SGHRS, CDR2 YFSETQ. The sample comprised PBMCs. The TCR was taken from a woman aged 25 to 39 in good health and CMV-seronegative. V is TRBV5-1 and J is TRBJ1-2; 10 bases agree with TRBD1. In DNA form, the CDR3 reads TGCGCCAGCAGCTTGGGACAGGGGGCCCTTAACTATGGCTACACCTTC. It encodes CASSLGQGALNYGYTF. Drawing the rest from reference TRBV5-1 and TRBJ1-2, the complete variable domain is KAGVTQTPRYLIKTRGQQVTLSCSPISGHRSVSWYQQTPGQGLQFLFEYFSETQRNKGNFPGRFSGRQFSNSRSEMNVSTLELGDSALYLCASSLGQGALNYGYTFGSGTRLTVV.